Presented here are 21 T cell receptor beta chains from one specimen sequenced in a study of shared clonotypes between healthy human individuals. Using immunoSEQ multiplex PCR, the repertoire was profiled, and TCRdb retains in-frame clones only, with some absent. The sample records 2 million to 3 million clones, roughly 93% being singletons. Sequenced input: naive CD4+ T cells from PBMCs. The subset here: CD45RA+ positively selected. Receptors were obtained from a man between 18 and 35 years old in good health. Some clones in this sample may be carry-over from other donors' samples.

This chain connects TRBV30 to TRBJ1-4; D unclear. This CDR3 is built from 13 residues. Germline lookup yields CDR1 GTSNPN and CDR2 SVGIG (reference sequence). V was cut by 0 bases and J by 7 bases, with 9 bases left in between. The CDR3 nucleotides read TGTGCCTGGAGTGTATCGGACGGTGAAAAACTGTTTTTT. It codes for CAWSVSDGEKLFF.

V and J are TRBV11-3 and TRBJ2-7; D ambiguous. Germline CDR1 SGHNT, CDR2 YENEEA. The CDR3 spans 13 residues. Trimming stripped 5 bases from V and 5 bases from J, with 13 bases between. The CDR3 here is CASSPPRIDEQYF. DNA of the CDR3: TGTGCCAGCAGCCCACCGAGGATTGACGAGCAGTACTTC.

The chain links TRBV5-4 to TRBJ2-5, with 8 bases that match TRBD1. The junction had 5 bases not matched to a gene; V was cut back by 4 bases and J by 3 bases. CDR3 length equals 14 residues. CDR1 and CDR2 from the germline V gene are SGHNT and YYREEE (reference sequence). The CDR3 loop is CASSAGTGKETQYF. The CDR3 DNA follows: TGTGCCAGCAGCGCGGGGACAGGCAAAGAGACCCAGTACTTC.

CDR3 bases: TGTGCCAGCAGACCGACTAGCGGGTCATACAATGAGCAGTTCTTC. Amino acids: CASRPTSGSYNEQFF. V gene TRBV2 combines with J gene TRBJ2-1, with 10 positions matching TRBD2. Per germline, CDR1 SNHLY and CDR2 FYNNEI. The CDR3 has 15 residues. V was clipped by 6 bases and J by 4 bases; unmatched bases: 6.

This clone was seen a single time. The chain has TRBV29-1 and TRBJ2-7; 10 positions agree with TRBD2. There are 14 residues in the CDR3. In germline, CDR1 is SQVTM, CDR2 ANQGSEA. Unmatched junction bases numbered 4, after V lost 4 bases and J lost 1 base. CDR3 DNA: TGCAGCGTTGCATTACTAGCGGGGTCCTACGAGCAGTACTTC. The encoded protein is CSVALLAGSYEQYF.

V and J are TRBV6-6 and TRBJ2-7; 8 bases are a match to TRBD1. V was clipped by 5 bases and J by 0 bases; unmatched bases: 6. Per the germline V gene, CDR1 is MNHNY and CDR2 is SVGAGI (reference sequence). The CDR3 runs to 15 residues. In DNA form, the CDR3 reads TGTGCCAGCAGTGCCCTGCAGGGGGCCTCCTACGAGCAGTACTTC. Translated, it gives CASSALQGASYEQYF.

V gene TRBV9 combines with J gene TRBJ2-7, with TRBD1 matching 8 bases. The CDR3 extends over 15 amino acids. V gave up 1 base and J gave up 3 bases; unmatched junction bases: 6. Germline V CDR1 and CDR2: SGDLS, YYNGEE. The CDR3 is CASSVSAGQGYEQYF. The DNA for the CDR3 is TGTGCCAGCAGCGTATCAGCCGGACAGGGCTACGAGCAGTACTTC.

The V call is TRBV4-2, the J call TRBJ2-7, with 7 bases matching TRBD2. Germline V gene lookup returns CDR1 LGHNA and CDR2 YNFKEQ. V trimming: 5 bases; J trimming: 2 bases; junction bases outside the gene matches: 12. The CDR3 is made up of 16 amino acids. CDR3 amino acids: CASSYALSGRAYEQYF. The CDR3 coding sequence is TGTGCCAGCAGCTACGCTTTATCGGGGAGGGCCTACGAGCAGTACTTC.

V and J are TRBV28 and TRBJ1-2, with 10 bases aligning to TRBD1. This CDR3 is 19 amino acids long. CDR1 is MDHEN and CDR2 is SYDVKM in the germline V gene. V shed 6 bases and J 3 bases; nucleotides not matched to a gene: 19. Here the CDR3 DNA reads TGTGCCAGCAGCCTCGATTCGACAGGGGGCGCCCCTATAGACTATGGCTACACCTTC. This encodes CASSLDSTGGAPIDYGYTF.

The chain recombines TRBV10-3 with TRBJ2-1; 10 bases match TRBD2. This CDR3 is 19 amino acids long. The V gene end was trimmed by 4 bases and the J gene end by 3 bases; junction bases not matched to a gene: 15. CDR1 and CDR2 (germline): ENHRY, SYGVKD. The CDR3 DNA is TGTGCCATCAGTGCCGACGTCCCTACTAGCGGGAACCTCTACAATGAGCAGTTCTTC. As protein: CAISADVPTSGNLYNEQFF.

CDR3 protein: CASSPLLGGYGYTF. The CDR3 coding sequence is TGTGCCAGCAGCCCGCTCTTAGGGGGCTATGGCTACACCTTC. The chain combines TRBV7-6 with TRBJ1-2; TRBD1 is a possible D gene (6 bases). In germline, CDR1 is SGHVS, CDR2 FNYEAQ. The V gene lost 5 bases and the J gene lost 4 bases, with 14 bases spanning the gap. The CDR3 length is 14 residues.

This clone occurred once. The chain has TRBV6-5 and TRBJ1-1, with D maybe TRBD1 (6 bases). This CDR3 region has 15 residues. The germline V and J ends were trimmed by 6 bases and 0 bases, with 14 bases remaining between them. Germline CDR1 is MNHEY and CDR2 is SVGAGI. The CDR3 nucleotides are TGTGCCAGCAGCCCTTCAGGGGCTATGAACACTGAAGCTTTCTTT. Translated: CASSPSGAMNTEAFF.

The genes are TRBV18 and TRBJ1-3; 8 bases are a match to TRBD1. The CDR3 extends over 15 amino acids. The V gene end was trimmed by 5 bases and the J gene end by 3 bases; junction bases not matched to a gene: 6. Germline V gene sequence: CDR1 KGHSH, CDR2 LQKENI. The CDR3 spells CASSSLQGDGNTIYF. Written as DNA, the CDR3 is TGTGCCAGCTCAAGTCTACAGGGGGATGGAAACACCATATATTTT.

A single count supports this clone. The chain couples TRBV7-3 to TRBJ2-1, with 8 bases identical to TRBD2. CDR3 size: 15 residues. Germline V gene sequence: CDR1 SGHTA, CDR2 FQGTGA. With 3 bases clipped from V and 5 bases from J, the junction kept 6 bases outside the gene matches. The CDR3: CASSFRLAGNNEQFF. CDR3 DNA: TGTGCCAGCAGCTTCAGGCTAGCGGGTAACAATGAGCAGTTCTTC.

CDR3 in DNA: TGTGCCATCAGCCGGTTAGCGGGGGACACCGGGGAGCTGTTTTTT. Translating it yields CAISRLAGDTGELFF. This chain links TRBV10-3 with TRBJ2-2, with 9 positions matching TRBD2. The CDR3 runs 15 residues. V lost 6 bases to trimming and J lost 3 bases; unmatched junction nucleotides: 5. Germline V gene data show CDR1 as ENHRY and CDR2 as SYGVKD.

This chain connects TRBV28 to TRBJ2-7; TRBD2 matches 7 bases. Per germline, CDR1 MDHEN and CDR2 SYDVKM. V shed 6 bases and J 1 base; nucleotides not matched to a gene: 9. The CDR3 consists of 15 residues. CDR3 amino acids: CASSRRDYPSYEQYF. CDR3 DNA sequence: TGTGCCAGCAGCCGCCGGGACTACCCATCCTACGAGCAGTACTTC.

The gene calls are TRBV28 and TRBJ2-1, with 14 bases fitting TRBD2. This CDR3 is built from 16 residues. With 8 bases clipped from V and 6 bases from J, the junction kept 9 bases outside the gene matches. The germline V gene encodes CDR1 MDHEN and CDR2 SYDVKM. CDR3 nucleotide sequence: TGTGCCAGCGCTCCCCCGGGACTAGCGGGAGTCAATGAGCAGTTCTTC. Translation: CASAPPGLAGVNEQFF.

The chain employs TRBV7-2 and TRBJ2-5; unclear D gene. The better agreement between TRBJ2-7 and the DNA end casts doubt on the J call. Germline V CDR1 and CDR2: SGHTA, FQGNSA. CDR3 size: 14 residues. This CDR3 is CASSLDSGSYEQYF. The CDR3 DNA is TGTGCCAGCAGCTTAGATTCGGGTTCCTACGAGCAGTACTTC.

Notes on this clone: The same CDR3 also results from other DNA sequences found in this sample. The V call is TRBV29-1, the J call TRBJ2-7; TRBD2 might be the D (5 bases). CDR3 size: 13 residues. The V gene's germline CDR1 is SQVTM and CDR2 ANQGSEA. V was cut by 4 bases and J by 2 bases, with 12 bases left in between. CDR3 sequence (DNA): TGCAGCGTTGGCGGGCGGGCTACCTACGAGCAGTACTTC. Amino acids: CSVGGRATYEQYF.

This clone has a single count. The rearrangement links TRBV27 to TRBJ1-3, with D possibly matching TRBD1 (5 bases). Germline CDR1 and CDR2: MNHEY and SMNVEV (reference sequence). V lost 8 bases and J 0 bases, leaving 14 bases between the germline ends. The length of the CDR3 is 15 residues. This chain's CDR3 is CASRMTGLSGNTIYF. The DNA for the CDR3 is TGTGCCAGCCGGATGACGGGACTCTCTGGAAACACCATATATTTT.

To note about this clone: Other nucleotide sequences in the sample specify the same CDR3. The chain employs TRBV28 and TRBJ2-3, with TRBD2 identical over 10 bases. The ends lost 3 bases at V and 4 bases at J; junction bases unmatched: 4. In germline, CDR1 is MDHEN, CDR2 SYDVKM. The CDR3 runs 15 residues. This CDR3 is CASSFGAGGADTQYF. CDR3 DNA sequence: TGTGCCAGCAGTTTCGGAGCGGGAGGGGCAGATACGCAGTATTTT.